Listed below are T cell receptor beta chains from one sample, sequenced in a study of cytomegalovirus exposure and HLA in healthy donors. Using immunoSEQ multiplex PCR, the repertoire was profiled, and TCRdb retains in-frame clones only, with some absent. The data hold about 160,000 clones, with approximately 78% observed a single time. Sequencing was done on a sample of PBMCs. The source is a male donor in good health and CMV-seronegative. The CDR3 runs from the conserved cysteine through the conserved F or W. A D gene is named only where the DNA matches it firmly. Not all rows give a size; the values are once, few, many and, for expanded clones, a class.

>15|.|.|TRBJ1-3|TRBV28
CASSLFRVAGNTIYF
TGTGCCAGCAGTTTATTTCGGGTCGCTGGAAACACCATATATTTT
>15|.|few|TRBJ1-1|TRBV9
CASSVGGREVTEAFF
TGTGCCAGCAGCGTAGGGGGAAGGGAGGTAACTGAAGCTTTCTTT
>14|TRBD2|.|TRBJ2-7|TRBV18
CASSPGLAGAEQYF
TGTGCCAGCTCCCCGGGACTAGCGGGAGCCGAGCAGTACTTC
>11|.|.|TRBJ2-3|TRBV10-3
CALGVTDTQYF
TGTGCCCTCGGAGTCACAGATACGCAGTATTTT
>14|TRBD1|.|TRBJ1-4|TRBV11-2
CASTRQGGNEKLFF
TGTGCCAGCACCAGACAGGGGGGGAATGAAAAACTGTTTTTT
>14|.|.|TRBJ2-7|TRBV25-1
CASSEFGRDDEQYF
TGTGCCAGCAGTGAATTCGGCAGGGATGACGAGCAGTACTTC
>12|.|.|TRBJ1-5|TRBV6-1
CASLEGNQPQHF
TGTGCCAGCCTCGAGGGCAATCAGCCCCAGCATTTT
>13|TRBD1|.|TRBJ1-4|TRBV7-9
CASMDRENEKLFF
TGTGCCAGCATGGACAGGGAAAATGAAAAACTGTTTTTT
>12|.|.|TRBJ2-1|TRBV21-1
CASSLRFDEQFF
TGTGCCAGCAGTTTGAGATTCGATGAGCAGTTCTTC
>15|TRBD1|.|TRBJ2-7|TRBV2
CASSRDRAGPGEQYF
TGTGCCAGCAGTCGGGACAGGGCCGGGCCGGGCGAGCAGTACTTC
>15|TRBD1|.|TRBJ2-1|TRBV9
CASSVGQGKYNEQFF
TGTGCCAGCAGCGTAGGACAGGGGAAATACAATGAGCAGTTCTTC
>14|.|.|TRBJ1-5|TRBV9
CASSVASKMKPQHF
TGTGCCAGCAGCGTAGCCAGTAAGATGAAGCCCCAGCATTTT
>15|.|.|TRBJ2-1|TRBV28
CASSLEGGVDNEQFF
TGTGCCAGCAGTTTAGAGGGCGGGGTAGACAATGAGCAGTTCTTC
>14|.|.|TRBJ1-2|TRBV6-5
CASSRQDSSYGYTF
TGTGCCAGCAGTCGACAGGATTCCTCCTATGGCTACACCTTC
>16|.|.|TRBJ1-2|TRBV5-1
CASSLASGAPNYGYTF
TGCGCCAGCAGCTTGGCCTCTGGGGCCCCTAACTATGGCTACACCTTC
>12|.|.|TRBJ2-3|TRBV10-3
CAISDPTDTQYF
TGTGCCATCAGTGATCCAACAGATACGCAGTATTTT
>14|TRBD1|.|TRBJ2-3|TRBV29-1
CSVTRDRATDTQYF
TGCAGCGTCACCCGGGACAGGGCCACAGATACGCAGTATTTT
>17|TRBD2|.|TRBJ2-3|TRBV6-1
CASSGELAPTSTDTQYF
TGTGCCAGCAGTGGCGAACTAGCGCCTACTAGCACAGATACGCAGTATTTT
>14|TRBD1|once|TRBJ1-4|TRBV4-1
CASSPDRGGEKLFF
TGCGCCAGCAGCCCCGACAGGGGGGGTGAAAAACTGTTTTTT
>16|TRBD1|.|TRBJ2-3|TRBV15
CATSKGTGVGEDTQYF
TGTGCCACCAGCAAAGGAACAGGGGTTGGGGAAGATACGCAGTATTTT
>15|.|.|TRBJ1-3|TRBV4-2
CASSQDMPARNTIYF
TGTGCCAGCAGCCAAGATATGCCGGCGAGGAACACCATATATTTT
>14|TRBD2|.|TRBJ2-7|TRBV19
CASSTGTSFYEQYF
TGTGCCAGTAGTACGGGGACTAGCTTCTACGAGCAGTACTTC
>13|TRBD1|.|TRBJ2-4|TRBV7-2
CASSSRTGVIQYF
TGTGCCAGCAGCTCGAGGACAGGGGTCATTCAGTACTTC
>14|.|.|TRBJ1-2|TRBV7-2
CASSLAQGSYGYTF
TGTGCCAGCAGCTTAGCCCAGGGTTCCTATGGCTACACCTTC
>13|.|.|TRBJ2-5|TRBV5-6
CASSFGLQETQYF
TGTGCCAGCAGCTTCGGGTTACAAGAGACCCAGTACTTC
>15|TRBD1|once|TRBJ1-2|TRBV25-1
CASSMTGVQNYGYTF
TGTGCCAGCAGTATGACAGGGGTTCAGAACTATGGCTACACCTTC
>8|.|.|TRBJ1-2|TRBV20-1
CSASRYTF
TGCAGTGCTAGTAGATACACCTTC
>13|TRBD1|few|TRBJ1-1|TRBV28
CASSSVDRGEAFF
TGTGCCAGCAGTTCCGTGGACAGGGGTGAAGCTTTCTTT
>15|TRBD1|.|TRBJ2-3|TRBV27
CASSSRTGVGDTQYF
TGTGCCAGCAGTTCCCGGACAGGGGTAGGGGACACGCAGTATTTT
>15|.|.|TRBJ1-2|TRBV4-2
CASSQGGAGDYGYTF
TGTGCCAGCAGCCAAGGGGGGGCGGGGGACTATGGCTACACCTTC
>16|TRBD1|once|TRBJ2-7|TRBV19
CASSIDRASKTYEQYF
TGTGCCAGTAGTATCGACAGGGCTAGTAAGACCTACGAGCAGTACTTC
>13|.|.|TRBJ2-5|TRBV5-4
CASSLGLEETQYF
TGTGCCAGCAGCTTGGGACTGGAAGAGACCCAGTACTTC
>15|TRBD2|.|TRBJ2-7|TRBV5-1
CASSDPGLAGYEQYF
TGCGCCAGCAGCGACCCGGGACTAGCCGGATACGAGCAGTACTTC
>13|.|.|TRBJ2-1|TRBV9
CASSVDEDNEQFF
TGTGCCAGCAGCGTAGATGAGGACAATGAGCAGTTCTTC
>17|TRBD1|few|TRBJ2-3|TRBV4-1
CASSPKPSGGTTDTQYF
TGCGCCAGCAGCCCCAAACCCTCAGGGGGCACCACAGATACGCAGTATTTT
>14|TRBD1|.|TRBJ2-7|TRBV5-1
CASSPEGTAYEQYF
TGCGCCAGCAGCCCGGAAGGGACAGCCTACGAGCAGTACTTC
>15|TRBD1|.|TRBJ1-5|TRBV19
CASKRQGGSNQPQHF
TGTGCCTCGAAAAGACAGGGGGGAAGCAATCAGCCCCAGCATTTT
>15|TRBD1|.|TRBJ2-7|TRBV19
CASRHVGTGSYEQYF
TGTGCCAGCCGCCATGTTGGGACAGGGTCTTACGAGCAGTACTTC
>13|TRBD1|few|TRBJ1-1|TRBV30
CAWYRGMNTEAFF
TGTGCCTGGTACAGGGGGATGAACACTGAAGCTTTCTTT
>15|.|few|TRBJ1-1|TRBV7-8
CASSLAQGWNTEAFF
TGTGCCAGCAGCTTAGCGCAGGGTTGGAACACTGAAGCTTTCTTT
>14|TRBD2|.|TRBJ2-5|TRBV29-1
CSVAPRLGGETQYF
TGCAGCGTTGCTCCTCGACTCGGGGGGGAGACCCAGTACTTC
>17|.|.|TRBJ1-3|TRBV6-1
CASSGGWGEGSGNTIYF
TGTGCCAGCAGTGGGGGGTGGGGGGAAGGTTCTGGAAACACCATATATTTT